The 3 T cell receptor beta chains below all came from one sample that was sequenced in a study of blood T cell repertoires in COVID-19. The repertoire was sequenced with immunoSEQ multiplex PCR; TCRdb's copy has only in-frame clones and lacks some. The sample includes about 68,000 clones, roughly 84% of them seen just once. Material for sequencing was peripheral blood. These TCRs come from a man aged 50 to 60 with active COVID-19.

This chain joins TRBV4-1 and TRBJ1-4; TRBD1 agrees at 8 bases. Germline CDR1 reads MGHRA; CDR2 reads YSYEKL. The length of the CDR3 is 14 residues. The V gene end was trimmed by 4 bases and the J gene end by 8 bases; junction bases not matched to a gene: 6. This CDR3 reads CASSRTGYGEKLFF. The CDR3 DNA sequence: TGCGCCAGCAGCCGGACAGGGTATGGGGAAAAACTGTTTTTT.

This sequence joins TRBV7-6 and TRBJ2-1, with a tentative D call TRBD2 (10 bases). Germline-derived CDR1 and CDR2 are SGHVS and FNYEAQ. The CDR3 sequence is 20 residues long. V lost 4 bases to trimming and J lost 2 bases, with 27 bases between them. The CDR3 coding sequence is TGTGCCAGCAGCTACCGGACAGGGGCATCAAGCGGGAGGGCCTACAATGAGCAGTTCTTC. Protein sequence: CASSYRTGASSGRAYNEQFF.

This clone was observed a few times. V and J are TRBV7-6 and TRBJ1-6; perhaps TRBD1 as D (5 bases). This CDR3 is 15 amino acids long. Per the germline V gene, CDR1 is SGHVS and CDR2 is FNYEAQ. V was pared by 2 bases and J by 6 bases, with 11 bases between. CDR3 sequence (DNA): TGTGCCAGCAGCTTAATCACAGGTCCTAATTCACCCCTCCACTTT. Its translation: CASSLITGPNSPLHF. The entire variable domain, with the rest obtained from reference TRBV7-6 and TRBJ1-6, is as follows: GAGVSQSPRYKVTKRGQDVALRCDPISGHVSLYWYRQALGQGPEFLTYFNYEAQQDKSGLPNDRFSAERPEGSISTLTIQRTEQRDSAMYRCASSLITGPNSPLHFGNGTRLTVT.